The following is a TCR beta chain sequence with its context. The antigen is undetermined. It was with 60 Vbeta and 13 Jbeta primers that the PCR ran. Sequencing used immunoSEQ multiplex PCR; TCRdb keeps in-frame clones, though not all of them. This sample's clone table lists roughly 120,000 clones. The data were taken from a study of cytomegalovirus exposure and HLA in healthy donors. Overall study findings and caveats: V- and J-gene trimming of TCR beta was linked (in a later analysis) to a missense DCLRE1C variant.

The CDR3 runs 16 residues. V lost 4 bases, J lost 2 bases, and 6 bases stayed unmatched. CDR1 is LGHNA, CDR2 YSLEER, per germline. The chain carries TRBV4-3 and TRBJ2-3; 10 nucleotides align to TRBD2. Sequenced: PBMCs. This clonotype originated in a man aged 25-45 years in good health and CMV-seronegative. For the CDR3, the DNA is TGCGCCAGCAGCCGGGCTAGCGGGGGCCTCACAGATACGCAGTATTTT. Protein: CASSRASGGLTDTQYF.